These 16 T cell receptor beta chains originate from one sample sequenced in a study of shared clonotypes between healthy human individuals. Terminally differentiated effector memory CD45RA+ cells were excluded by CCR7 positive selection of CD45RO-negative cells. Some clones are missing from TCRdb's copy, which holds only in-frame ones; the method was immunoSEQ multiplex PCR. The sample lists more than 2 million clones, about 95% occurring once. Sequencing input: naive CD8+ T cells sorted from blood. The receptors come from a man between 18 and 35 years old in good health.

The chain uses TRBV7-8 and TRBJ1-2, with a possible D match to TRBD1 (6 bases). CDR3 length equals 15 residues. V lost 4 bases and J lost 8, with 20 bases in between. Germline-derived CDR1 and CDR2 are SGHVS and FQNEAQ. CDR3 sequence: CASSSLEQGLGGYTF. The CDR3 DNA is TGTGCCAGCAGCTCCCTCGAACAGGGTCTCGGGGGCTACACCTTC.

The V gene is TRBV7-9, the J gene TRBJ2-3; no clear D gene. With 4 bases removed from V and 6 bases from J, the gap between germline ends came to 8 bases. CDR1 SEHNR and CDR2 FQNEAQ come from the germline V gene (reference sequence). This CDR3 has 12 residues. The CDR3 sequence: CASSYESDTQYF. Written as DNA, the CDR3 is TGTGCCAGCAGCTATGAGAGCGATACGCAGTATTTT.

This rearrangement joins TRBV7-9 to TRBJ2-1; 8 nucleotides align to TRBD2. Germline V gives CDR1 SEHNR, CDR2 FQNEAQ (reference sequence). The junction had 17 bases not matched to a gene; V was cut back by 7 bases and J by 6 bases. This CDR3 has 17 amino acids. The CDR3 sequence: CASTLLSREGPFNEQFF. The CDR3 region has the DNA TGTGCCAGCACCCTCCTGTCTCGGGAGGGCCCCTTCAATGAGCAGTTCTTC.

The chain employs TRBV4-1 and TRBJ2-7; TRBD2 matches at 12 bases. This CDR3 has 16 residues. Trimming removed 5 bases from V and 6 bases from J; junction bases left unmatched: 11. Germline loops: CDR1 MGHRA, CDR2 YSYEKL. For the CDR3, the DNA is TGCGCCAGCAGCTCTAAGGGACTAGCGGGCCCGACCGAGCAGTACTTC. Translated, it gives CASSSKGLAGPTEQYF.

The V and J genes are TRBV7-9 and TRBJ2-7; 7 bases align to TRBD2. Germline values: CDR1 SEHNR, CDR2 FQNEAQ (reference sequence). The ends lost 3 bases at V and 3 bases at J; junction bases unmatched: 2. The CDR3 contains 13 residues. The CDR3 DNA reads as TGTGCCAGCAGCTTTGGGGGGGACTACGAGCAGTACTTC. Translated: CASSFGGDYEQYF.

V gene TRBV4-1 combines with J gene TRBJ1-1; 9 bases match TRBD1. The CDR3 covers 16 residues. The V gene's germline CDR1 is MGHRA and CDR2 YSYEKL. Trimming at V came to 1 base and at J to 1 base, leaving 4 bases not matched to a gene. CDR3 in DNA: TGCGCCAGCAGCCAAGGGACAGGGGTTACGAACACTGAAGCTTTCTTT. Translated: CASSQGTGVTNTEAFF.

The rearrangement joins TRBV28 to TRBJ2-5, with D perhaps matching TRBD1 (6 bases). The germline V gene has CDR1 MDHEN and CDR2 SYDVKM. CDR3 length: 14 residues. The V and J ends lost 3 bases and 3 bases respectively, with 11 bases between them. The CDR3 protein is CASSFWSGEETQYF. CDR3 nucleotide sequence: TGTGCCAGCAGTTTTTGGTCAGGGGAAGAGACCCAGTACTTC. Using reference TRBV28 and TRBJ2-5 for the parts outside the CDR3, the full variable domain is DVKVTQSSRYLVKRTGEKVFLECVQDMDHENMFWYRQDPGLGLRLIYFSYDVKMKEKGDIPEGYSVSREKKERFSLILESASTNQTSMYLCASSFWSGEETQYFGPGTRLLVL.

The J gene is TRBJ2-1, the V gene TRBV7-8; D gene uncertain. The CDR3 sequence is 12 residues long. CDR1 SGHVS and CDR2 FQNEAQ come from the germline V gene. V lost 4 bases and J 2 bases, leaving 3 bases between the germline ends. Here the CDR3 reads CASSYPYNEQFF. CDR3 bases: TGTGCCAGCAGCTATCCCTACAATGAGCAGTTCTTC.

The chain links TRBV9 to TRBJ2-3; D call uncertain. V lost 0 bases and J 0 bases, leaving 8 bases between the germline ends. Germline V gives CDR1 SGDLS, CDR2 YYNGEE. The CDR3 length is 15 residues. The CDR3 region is CASSVGTHSTDTQYF. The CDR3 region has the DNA TGTGCCAGCAGCGTAGGAACTCATAGCACAGATACGCAGTATTTT.

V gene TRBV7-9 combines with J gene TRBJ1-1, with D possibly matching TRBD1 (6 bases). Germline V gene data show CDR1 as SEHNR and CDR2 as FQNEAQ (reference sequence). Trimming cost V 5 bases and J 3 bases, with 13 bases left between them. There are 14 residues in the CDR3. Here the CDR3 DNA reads TGTGCCAGCAGCCAGACAGGAGTTTACACTGAAGCTTTCTTT. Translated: CASSQTGVYTEAFF. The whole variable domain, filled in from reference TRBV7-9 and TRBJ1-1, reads DTGVSQNPRHKITKRGQNVTFRCDPISEHNRLYWYRQTLGQGPEFLTYFQNEAQLEKSRLLSDRFSAERPKGSFSTLEIQRTEQGDSAMYLCASSQTGVYTEAFFGQGTRLTVV.

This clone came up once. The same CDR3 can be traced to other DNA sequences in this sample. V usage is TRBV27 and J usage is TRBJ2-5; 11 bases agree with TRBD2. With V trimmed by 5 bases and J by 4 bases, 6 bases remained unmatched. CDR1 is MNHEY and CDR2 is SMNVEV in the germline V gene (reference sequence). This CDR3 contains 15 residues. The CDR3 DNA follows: TGTGCCAGCAGTCCTTTAGCGGGAGGGGGAGAGACCCAGTACTTC. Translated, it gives CASSPLAGGGETQYF.

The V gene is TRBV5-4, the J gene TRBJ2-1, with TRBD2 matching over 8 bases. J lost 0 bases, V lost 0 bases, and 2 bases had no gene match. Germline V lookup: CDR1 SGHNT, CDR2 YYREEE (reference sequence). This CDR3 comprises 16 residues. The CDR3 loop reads CASSLAGTSSYNEQFF. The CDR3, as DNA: TGTGCCAGCAGCTTGGCCGGGACTAGCTCCTACAATGAGCAGTTCTTC.

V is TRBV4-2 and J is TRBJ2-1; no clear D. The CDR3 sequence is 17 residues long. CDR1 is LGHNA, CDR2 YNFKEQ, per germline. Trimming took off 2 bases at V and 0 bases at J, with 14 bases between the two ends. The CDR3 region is CASSQRTFSSSYNEQFF. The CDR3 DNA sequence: TGTGCCAGCAGCCAAAGGACCTTCTCGAGCTCCTACAATGAGCAGTTCTTC.

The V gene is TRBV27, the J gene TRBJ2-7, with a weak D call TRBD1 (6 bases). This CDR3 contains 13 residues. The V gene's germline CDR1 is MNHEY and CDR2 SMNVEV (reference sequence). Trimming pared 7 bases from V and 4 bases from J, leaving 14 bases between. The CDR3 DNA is TGTGCCAGCATGGGACATAAAGCGTACGAGCAGTACTTC. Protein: CASMGHKAYEQYF.

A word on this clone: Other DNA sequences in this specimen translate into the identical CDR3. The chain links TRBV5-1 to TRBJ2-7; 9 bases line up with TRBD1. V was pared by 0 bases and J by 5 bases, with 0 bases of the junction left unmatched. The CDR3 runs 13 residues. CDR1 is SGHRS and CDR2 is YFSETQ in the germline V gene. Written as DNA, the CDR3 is TGCGCCAGCAGCTTGGGACAGGGGGACGAGCAGTACTTC. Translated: CASSLGQGDEQYF.

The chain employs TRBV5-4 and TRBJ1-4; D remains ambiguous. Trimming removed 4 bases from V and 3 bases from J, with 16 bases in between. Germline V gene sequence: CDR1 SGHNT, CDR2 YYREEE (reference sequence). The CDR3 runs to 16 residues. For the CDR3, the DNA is TGTGCCAGCAGCCTAGGTTCGGGTTTACCTAATGAAAAACTGTTTTTT. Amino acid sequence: CASSLGSGLPNEKLFF. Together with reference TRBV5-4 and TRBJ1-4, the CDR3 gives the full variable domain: ETGVTQSPTHLIKTRGQQVTLRCSSQSGHNTVSWYQQALGQGPQFIFQYYREEENGRGNFPPRFSGLQFPNYSSELNVNALELDDSALYLCASSLGSGLPNEKLFFGSGTQLSVL.